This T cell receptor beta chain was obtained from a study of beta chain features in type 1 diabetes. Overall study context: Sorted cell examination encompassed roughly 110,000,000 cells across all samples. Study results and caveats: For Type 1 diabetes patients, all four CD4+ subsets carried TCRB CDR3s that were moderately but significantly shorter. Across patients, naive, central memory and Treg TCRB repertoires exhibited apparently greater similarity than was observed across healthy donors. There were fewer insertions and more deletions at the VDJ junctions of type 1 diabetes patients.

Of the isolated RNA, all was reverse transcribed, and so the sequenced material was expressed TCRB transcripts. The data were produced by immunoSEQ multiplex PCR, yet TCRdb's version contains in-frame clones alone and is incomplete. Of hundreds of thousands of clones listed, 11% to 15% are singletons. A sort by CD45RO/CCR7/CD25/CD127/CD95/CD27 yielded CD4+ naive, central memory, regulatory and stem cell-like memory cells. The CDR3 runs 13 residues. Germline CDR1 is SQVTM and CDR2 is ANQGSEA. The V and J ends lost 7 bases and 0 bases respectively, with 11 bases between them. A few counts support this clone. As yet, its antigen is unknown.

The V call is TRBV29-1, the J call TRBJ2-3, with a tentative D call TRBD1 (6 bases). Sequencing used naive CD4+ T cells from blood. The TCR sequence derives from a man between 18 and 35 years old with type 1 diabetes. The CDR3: CSADRRSTDTQYF. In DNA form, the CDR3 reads TGCAGCGCTGACAGGAGAAGCACAGATACGCAGTATTTT.